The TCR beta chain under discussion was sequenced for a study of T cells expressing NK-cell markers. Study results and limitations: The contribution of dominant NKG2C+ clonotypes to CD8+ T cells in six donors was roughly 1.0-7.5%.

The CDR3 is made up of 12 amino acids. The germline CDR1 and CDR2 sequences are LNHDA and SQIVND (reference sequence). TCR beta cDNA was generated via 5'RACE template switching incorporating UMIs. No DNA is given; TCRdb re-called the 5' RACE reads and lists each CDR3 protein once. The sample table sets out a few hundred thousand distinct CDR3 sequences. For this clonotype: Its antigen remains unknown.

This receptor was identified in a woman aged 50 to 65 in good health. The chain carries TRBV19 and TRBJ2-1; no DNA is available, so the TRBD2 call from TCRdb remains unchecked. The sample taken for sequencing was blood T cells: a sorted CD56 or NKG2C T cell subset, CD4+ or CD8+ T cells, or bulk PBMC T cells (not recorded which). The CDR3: CASTIGGLGQFF.